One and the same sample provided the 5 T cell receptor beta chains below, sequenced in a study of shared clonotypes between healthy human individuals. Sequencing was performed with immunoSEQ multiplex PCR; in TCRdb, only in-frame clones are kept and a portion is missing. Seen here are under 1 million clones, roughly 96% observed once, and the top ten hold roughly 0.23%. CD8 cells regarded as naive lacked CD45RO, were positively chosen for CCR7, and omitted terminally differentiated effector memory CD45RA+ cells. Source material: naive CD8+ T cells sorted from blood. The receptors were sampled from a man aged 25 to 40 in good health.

The CDR3 DNA follows: TGTGCCAGTAGTAGAGAGGTTCTTAGCAATCAGCCCCAGCATTTT. This gives the protein CASSREVLSNQPQHF. V usage is TRBV19 and J usage is TRBJ1-5, with unresolved D. This CDR3 has 15 amino acids. V lost 4 bases and J 0 bases, leaving 10 bases between the germline ends. Germline CDR1 reads LNHDA; CDR2 reads SQIVND (reference sequence).

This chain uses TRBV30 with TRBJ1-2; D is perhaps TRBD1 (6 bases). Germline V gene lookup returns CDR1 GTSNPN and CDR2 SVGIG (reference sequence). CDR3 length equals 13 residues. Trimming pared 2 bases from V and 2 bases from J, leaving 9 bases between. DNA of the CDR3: TGTGCCTGGAGTCCGACAGGCAACTATGGCTACACCTTC. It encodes CAWSPTGNYGYTF.

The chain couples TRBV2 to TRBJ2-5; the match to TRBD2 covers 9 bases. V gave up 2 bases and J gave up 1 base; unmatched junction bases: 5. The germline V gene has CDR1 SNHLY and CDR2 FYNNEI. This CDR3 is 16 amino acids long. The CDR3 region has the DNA TGTGCCAGCAGTGAAAGCTTAGCGGGAGCCCAAGAGACCCAGTACTTC. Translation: CASSESLAGAQETQYF. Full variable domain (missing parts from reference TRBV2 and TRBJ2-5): EPEVTQTPSHQVTQMGQEVILRCVPISNHLYFYWYRQILGQKVEFLVSFYNNEISEKSEIFDDQFSVERPDGSNFTLKIRSTKLEDSAMYFCASSESLAGAQETQYFGPGTRLLVL.

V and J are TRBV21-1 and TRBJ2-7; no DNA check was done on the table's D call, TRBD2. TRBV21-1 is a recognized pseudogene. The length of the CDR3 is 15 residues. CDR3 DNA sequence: TGTGCCAGCAGCAAAGACTCGGCCGGGGGGTACGAGCAGTACTTC. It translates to CASSKDSAGGYEQYF.

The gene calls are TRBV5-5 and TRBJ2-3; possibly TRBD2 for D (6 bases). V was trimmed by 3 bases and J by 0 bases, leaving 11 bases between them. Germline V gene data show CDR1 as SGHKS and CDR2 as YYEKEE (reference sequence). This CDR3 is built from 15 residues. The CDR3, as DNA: TGTGCCAGCAGCTGGGGGACTGATAGCACAGATACGCAGTATTTT. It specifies CASSWGTDSTDTQYF.